The rows below give T cell receptor beta chains drawn from one sample of a study of blood T cell repertoires in COVID-19. Profiled with immunoSEQ multiplex PCR; TCRdb holds only in-frame clones, not every one. The data contain 200,000 to 300,000 clones, over 80% of them singletons. Material: peripheral blood. These receptors were obtained from a human donor in a cohort sampled during active COVID-19. The CDR3 runs from the conserved cysteine through the conserved F or W. A D gene is named only where the DNA matches it firmly. Rows may omit the clone size; those that give it use once, few, many or a size class.

V gene	J gene	clone size	D gene	CDR3 protein	CDR3 DNA
TRBV24-1	TRBJ2-5	-	TRBD1	CATSVSGQGRGETQYF	TGTGCCACCAGTGTCTCGGGACAGGGAAGGGGAGAGACCCAGTACTTC
TRBV18	TRBJ2-1	many	TRBD2	CASSPPVASGNNEQFF	TGTGCCAGCTCACCACCGGTGGCTAGCGGAAACAATGAGCAGTTCTTC
TRBV27	TRBJ2-7	-	TRBD2	CASSLKVGLAGNYEQYF	TGTGCCAGCAGTTTAAAAGTGGGGCTAGCGGGGAACTACGAGCAGTACTTC
TRBV10-3	TRBJ2-7	-	-	CAISEGGEQYF	TGTGCCATCAGTGAGGGGGGGGAGCAGTACTTC
TRBV11-2	TRBJ1-1	-	-	CASSLAQFGTEAFF	TGTGCCAGCAGCTTAGCACAGTTCGGCACTGAAGCTTTCTTT
TRBV7-9	TRBJ2-7	-	-	CASSPADEQYF	TGTGCCAGCAGCCCGGCGGACGAGCAGTACTTC
TRBV21-1	TRBJ1-2	-	-	CASSKVGRCTLYGYTF	TGTGCCAGCAGCAAAGTGGGGCGCTGCACCCTCTATGGCTACACCTTC
TRBV4-1	TRBJ2-7	-	-	CASSQREEGSYEQYF	TGCGCCAGCAGCCAAAGGGAGGAGGGTTCCTACGAGCAGTACTTC
TRBV5-5	TRBJ1-5	-	-	CASSLLEGNQPQHF	TGTGCCAGCAGCTTGTTAGAGGGCAATCAGCCCCAGCATTTT
TRBV4-2	TRBJ2-5	-	TRBD2	CASSQAPLAGGPGRETQYF	TGTGCCAGCAGCCAAGCCCCTCTAGCGGGGGGGCCCGGGCGAGAGACCCAGTACTTC
TRBV4-2	TRBJ1-2	once	-	CASSQEGIGGLGYGYTF	TGTGCCAGCAGCCAAGAGGGCATTGGGGGCTTGGGCTATGGCTACACCTTC
TRBV5-1	TRBJ1-6	many	-	CASSLDQYNSPLHF	TGCGCCAGCAGCTTGGACCAGTATAATTCACCCCTCCACTTT
TRBV15	TRBJ2-2	-	TRBD1	CATSRFGTGVTGELFF	TGTGCCACCAGCAGATTCGGGACAGGAGTTACCGGGGAGCTGTTTTTT
TRBV5-1	TRBJ2-7	once	-	CASRPEGGVYEQYF	TGCGCCAGCAGGCCCGAAGGGGGGGTATACGAGCAGTACTTC
TRBV23-1	TRBJ2-7	medium-sized	-	CASSHTIRGAATYEQYF	TGCGCCAGCAGTCATACAATCAGGGGCGCAGCAACCTACGAGCAGTACTTC
TRBV5-1	TRBJ2-5	-	TRBD2	CASSLAGGQETQYF	TGCGCCAGCAGCTTAGCGGGGGGGCAAGAGACCCAGTACTTC
TRBV9	TRBJ1-6	few	-	CASSVTTDSNSPLHF	TGTGCCAGCAGCGTAACGACAGACTCAAATTCACCCCTCCACTTT
TRBV7-3	TRBJ1-2	-	-	CASSLKGANYGYTF	TGTGCCAGCAGCTTAAAAGGAGCTAACTATGGCTACACCTTC
TRBV10-1	TRBJ2-5	-	-	CAREQGPFQETQYF	TGCGCTCGGGAACAGGGCCCCTTCCAAGAGACCCAGTACTTC
TRBV24-1	TRBJ2-4	-	-	CATSRQVGNIQYF	TGTGCCACCTCCCGACAGGTGGGCAACATTCAGTACTTC
TRBV28	TRBJ2-7	once	-	CASSSTRGGLMVYEQYF	TGTGCCAGCAGCTCTACCCGGGGAGGTTTAATGGTCTACGAGCAGTACTTC
TRBV6-5	TRBJ1-1	-	-	CASRQGTNTEAFF	TGTGCCAGCAGACAGGGAACGAACACTGAAGCTTTCTTT
TRBV5-1	TRBJ2-7	-	TRBD2	CASSPSSGRFYEQYF	TGCGCCAGCAGTCCTTCTAGCGGGAGATTCTACGAGCAGTACTTC
TRBV2	TRBJ2-1	-	TRBD1	CASSTDRGSYNEQFF	TGTGCCAGCAGTACGGACAGGGGCTCCTACAATGAGCAGTTCTTC
TRBV6-5	TRBJ2-5	-	-	CASSTTGRETQYF	TGTGCCAGCAGTACCACAGGACGGGAGACCCAGTACTTC
TRBV29-1	TRBJ2-5	once	TRBD2	CSVGAGRGGYYQETQYF	TGCAGCGTTGGAGCGGGGCGGGGGGGCTATTACCAAGAGACCCAGTACTTC
TRBV5-1	TRBJ2-7	once	TRBD2	CASSLEASGRSSYEQYF	TGCGCCAGCAGCTTGGAGGCTAGCGGAAGGAGCTCCTACGAGCAGTACTTC
TRBV4-2	TRBJ1-2	-	TRBD1	CASSQEGMGQGEGGYTF	TGTGCCAGCAGCCAAGAGGGAATGGGACAGGGCGAGGGTGGCTACACCTTC
TRBV2	TRBJ1-5	-	-	CASSEASSNQPQHF	TGTGCCAGCAGTGAAGCCTCTAGCAATCAGCCCCAGCATTTT
TRBV11-2	TRBJ2-1	once	TRBD1	CASSYDRGLNNEQFF	TGTGCCAGCAGCTACGACAGGGGGCTTAACAATGAGCAGTTCTTC
TRBV7-3	TRBJ1-3	-	-	CASQGSGNTIYF	TGTGCCAGCCAGGGTTCTGGAAACACCATATATTTT
TRBV12-3/TRBV12-4	TRBJ1-2	-	-	CASSLARSGYTF	TGTGCCAGCAGTTTAGCGCGGAGCGGCTACACCTTC
TRBV28	TRBJ1-3	-	TRBD1	CASRTGASGNTIYF	TGTGCCAGCAGGACAGGGGCCTCTGGAAACACCATATATTTT
TRBV6-5	TRBJ1-2	-	-	CASSYSPQGGGYTF	TGTGCCAGCAGTTACTCGCCTCAGGGAGGTGGCTACACCTTC
TRBV18	TRBJ2-3	-	TRBD2	CASSETSGSTDTQYF	TGTGCCAGCTCAGAAACTAGCGGGAGTACAGATACGCAGTATTTT
TRBV5-6	TRBJ1-1	-	TRBD1	CASSYATGGTEAFF	TGTGCCAGCAGCTACGCGACAGGGGGCACTGAAGCTTTCTTT
TRBV12-3/TRBV12-4	TRBJ2-7	once	-	CASSSYDRGTYF	TGTGCCAGCAGTTCATATGACCGGGGGACCTACTTC
TRBV10-2	TRBJ2-5	once	TRBD1	CASSVRTGGVETQYF	TGCGCCAGCAGTGTGAGGACAGGGGGCGTTGAGACCCAGTACTTC
TRBV5-1	TRBJ2-7	-	-	CASSLGLEQYF	TGCGCCAGCAGCTTGGGTCTCGAGCAGTACTTC
TRBV5-4	TRBJ2-5	-	TRBD1	CASRSQGAEGETQYF	TGTGCCAGCAGATCACAGGGGGCTGAGGGAGAGACCCAGTACTTC
TRBV27	TRBJ1-6	-	-	CARHSRGNSPLHF	TGTGCCCGTCATTCGAGGGGGAATTCACCCCTCCACTTT
TRBV28	TRBJ2-1	-	TRBD2	CASSLLAGGEQFF	TGTGCCAGCAGTTTGCTAGCGGGAGGTGAGCAGTTCTTC
TRBV5-4	TRBJ1-2	-	-	CASSLAGQNYGYTF	TGTGCCAGCAGCTTGGCGGGACAAAACTATGGCTACACCTTC
TRBV6-5	TRBJ2-7	-	TRBD1	CASRPGQGIGYEQYF	TGTGCCAGCAGGCCAGGACAGGGGATAGGCTACGAGCAGTACTTC
TRBV5-4	TRBJ2-7	few	-	CASSSFKSGYEQYF	TGTGCCAGCAGCTCCTTCAAGTCGGGCTACGAGCAGTACTTC
TRBV5-6	TRBJ1-6	-	-	CASRGDYSPLHF	TGTGCCAGCCGGGGGGATTATTCACCCCTCCACTTT
TRBV19	TRBJ2-6	-	TRBD1	CASSSQRQGPGANVLTF	TGTGCCAGTAGTTCCCAAAGACAGGGACCTGGGGCCAACGTCCTGACTTTC
TRBV6-5	TRBJ1-2	-	-	CASSYSGEYGYTF	TGTGCCAGCAGTTACTCGGGAGAATATGGCTACACCTTC
TRBV27	TRBJ1-6	-	-	CASSRLTGHGAPLHF	TGTGCCAGCAGCCGTCTCACCGGCCACGGGGCACCCCTCCACTTT
TRBV7-6	TRBJ2-2	once	TRBD1	CASTDRDNTGELFF	TGTGCCAGCACCGACAGGGATAACACCGGGGAGCTGTTTTTT
TRBV7-9	TRBJ2-7	-	TRBD1	CATKVDRGGYEQYF	TGTGCCACCAAAGTAGACAGGGGAGGCTACGAGCAGTACTTC
TRBV2	TRBJ2-5	once	TRBD2	CASSVLGGGPETQYF	TGTGCCAGCAGTGTGTTGGGGGGGGGTCCAGAGACCCAGTACTTC
TRBV11-1	TRBJ1-1	once	TRBD1	CASSPDRATEAFF	TGTGCCAGCAGCCCCGACAGGGCCACGGAAGCTTTCTTT